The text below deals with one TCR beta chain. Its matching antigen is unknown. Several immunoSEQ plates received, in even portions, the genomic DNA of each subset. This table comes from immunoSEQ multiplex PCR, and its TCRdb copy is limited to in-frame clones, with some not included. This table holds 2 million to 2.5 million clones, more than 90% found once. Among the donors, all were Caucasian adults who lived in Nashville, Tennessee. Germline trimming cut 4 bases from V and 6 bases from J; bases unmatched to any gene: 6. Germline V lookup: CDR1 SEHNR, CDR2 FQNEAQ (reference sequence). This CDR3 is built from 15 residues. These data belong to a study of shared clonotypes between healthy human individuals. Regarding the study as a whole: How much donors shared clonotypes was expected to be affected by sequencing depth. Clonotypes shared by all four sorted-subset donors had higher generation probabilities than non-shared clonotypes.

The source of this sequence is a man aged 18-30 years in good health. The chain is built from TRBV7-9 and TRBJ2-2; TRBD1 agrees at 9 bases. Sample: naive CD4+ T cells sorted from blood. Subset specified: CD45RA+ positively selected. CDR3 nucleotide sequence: TGTGCCAGCAGCTCCCGGACAGGGGCATCCGGGGAGCTGTTTTTT. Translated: CASSSRTGASGELFF.